This paragraph covers one T cell receptor (beta chain) sequence. The target of this receptor is not known. No base-level quality is on record; no much larger clone is a single base apart. This sample is drawn from a study of cytomegalovirus exposure and HLA in healthy donors (dated 2017 in TCRdb). Background for the entire study: An earlier analysis of some 620 of the donors reported about 300 Gb of sequence data and some 110 million unique TCR beta sequences obtained from around 170 million T cells. An early release covering about 600 HLA-typed donors comprised approximately 290 gigabases of sequencing data and around 86 million unique TCR sequences. Among the approximately 430 genotyped donors, around 81% belonged to the genetic ancestry cluster associated with self-reported Caucasian donors. The study aimed to test whether cataloging public T cell receptors could reveal signatures of past pathogen exposure. The study profiled the T cell repertoires of 500 to 800 subjects by immunosequencing and related them to cytomegalovirus serostatus. In addition to the first cohort of around 670 subjects, a separate validation cohort of approximately 120 different subjects was used. High-throughput TCR immunosequencing, statistical association of individual TCRs with disease status, and machine learning were combined to predict cytomegalovirus infection status. A later analysis re-analyzed previously published TCR beta repertoires from 666 donors and added high-resolution HLA genotyping to study TCR occurrence patterns. Rather than using new phenotypic data, the later analysis identified candidate immune exposures from TCR beta sequences and from how often those sequences occurred across donors. An earlier analysis of around 540 of the donors applied high-throughput TCR beta sequencing to assess whether each TCR beta V gene segment acted as functional or pseudogenic. Donor age, sex, ethnicity and CMV serostatus were collected together with the repertoire data. Genome-wide SNP genotypes for about 65% of the roughly 670 donors were used in a later genetic analysis, which treated that subset as a discovery cohort. All discovery cohort repertoires had been generated on a single sequencing platform. HLA typing covered class I and class II loci at four-digit resolution. Typing coverage differed by locus: A, B, C, DRB1 and DQB1 were typed in roughly 620-630 donors, DQA1 in about 550, DPA1 in around 580, and DPB1 in just under 490. Roughly five DR-DQ haplotypes were treated as single units for association and clustering because of strong linkage in the cohort. Among approximately 370 genotyped donors of the cohort, an average of about 240,000 unique TCR beta nucleotide sequences was sequenced per donor, of which about 19% were non-productive.

The cohort comprised 666 healthy bone marrow donors. All cohort members were sampled while nominally healthy, although unrecorded immune exposures were likely present. The donor was CMV seronegative and was included in the group of a few hundred seronegative cohort members. A peripheral blood sample was collected from each donor, and TCR beta sequencing was performed on peripheral blood mononuclear cells. The Qiagen DNeasy Blood Extraction Kit was used to extract genomic DNA from the blood cell samples. Library creation used the immunoSEQ multiplex PCR assay. A mixture of 60 forward primers for TCR Vbeta segments and 13 reverse primers for TCR Jbeta segments was used in the multiplex PCR. Amplification of the CDR3 region of rearranged TCR beta genes was performed with a multiplex PCR assay on genomic DNA. The amplified TCR beta libraries were sequenced on the Illumina HiSeq System as 87-base-pair reads. Turning to the authors' computational methods: In a later analysis, some 80 million unique TCR beta chains were counted across the approximately 640 repertoires, and around 10 million of these chains were shared by at least two donors. To remove PCR and sequencing errors, raw reads were error-corrected and collapsed into unique sequences using a nearest-neighbor algorithm that merged closely related sequences. CDR3 sequences were aligned to IMGT reference sequences to assign V, D and J gene segments. Each retained sequence needed at least a six-nucleotide match to both a V gene segment and a J gene segment. A rearrangement counted as productive if the CDR3 had no stop codons and remained in frame with V and J, and every other rearrangement counted as non-productive. Following IMGT convention, CDR3 was defined as the stretch from the second conserved V-encoded cysteine up to the conserved J-encoded phenylalanine. In an earlier analysis of some 550 of the donors, sequences lacking an unambiguous match to a single V gene segment were excluded. In an earlier analysis of 450 to 750 of the donors, a V segment was called functional when productive rearrangements were above 56.7%, and segregating when the standard deviation between donors exceeded 5%. A statistical classification framework was developed to diagnose cytomegalovirus status using the catalog of TCR beta chain sequences. A later analysis assigned V and J genes by comparing TCR nucleotide sequences with IMGT/GENE-DB human TR gene sequences. A later analysis assigned CDR3 sequences and most-parsimonious VDJ recombination scenarios with the TCRdist pipeline. A later analysis defined each TCR beta chain by its CDR3 amino acid sequence plus V-gene family, and excluded reads lacking a unique V-gene family. In a later analysis, fewer than 600 highly shared, low-generation-probability nucleotide sequences were removed to address suspected cross-contamination and a sequencing artifact. In a later analysis, a clonal expansion index for each public chain was calculated from normalized within-repertoire ranks of inferred template counts. In a later analysis, generation probabilities were computed using a VDJ recombination model fitted to out-of-frame rearrangements, and the results were checked against IGoR. In a later analysis, TCR-TCR, TCR-HLA and TCR-CMV co-occurrence was scored with hypergeometric tests, and a repertoire-size bias correction was applied to TCR pairs. A later analysis estimated false discovery rates by permuting HLA or CMV assignments 20 times. In a later analysis, co-occurring TCRs were grouped using DBSCAN, and TCRdist sequence similarity was added for clustering within HLA-allele-positive subsets. For co-occurrence clustering, repertoires with fewer than 30,000 or more than 120,000 public chains were excluded, along with 4 to 6 repertoires with anomalous nucleotide sharing. TCRdb mirrors the immuneACCESS table, restricted to in-frame sequences. Some clones are absent from its copies; in checked studies, under half trace to an unresolved V gene, and the reason for the others is unknown. D and trimming were read from the DNA, whereas the V and J calls and clone size are those reported in that table. The sample records roughly 110,000 clones, around three quarters of which are singletons. Of the sample, 4.2% is held by the ten largest clones.

Including the terminal cysteine and phenylalanine, the CDR3 comprises 15 residues. Only CDR3 DNA remains: 45 bases, in frame from the first base. CDR1 MNHNS and CDR2 SASEGT were looked up in the germline V gene. V sheds 3 bases and J sheds 0 bases, leaving 12 bases between their ends. The study at large found these results: Because counts were too low, about 18 rarely observed V segments, including chromosome 9 orphons, were excluded from the earlier analysis of about 500 of the donors. A later analysis found that most CMV-associated TCR beta chains appeared HLA-restricted, with HLA associations seemingly driven largely by CMV exposure. A few of the identified cytomegalovirus-associated TCR beta chains were confirmed in vitro to be specific for cytomegalovirus antigens. The cohort was sequenced for TCR beta chains only, and without alpha or paired-chain data the features that could be detected were limited. A later analysis associated 16,951 TCR beta sequences with specific HLA alleles at a false discovery rate of 0.05. Several of the top co-occurrence clusters appeared to be linked to parvovirus B19, influenza, CMV and Epstein-Barr virus, according to a later analysis. The sequencing pipeline was judged likely to have produced a cluster of highly shared sequence variants as a technical artifact. A further reported finding was that TCR beta sequences accurately predicted the HLA-A and HLA-B alleles for most subjects in the first cohort. It was suggested by the authors that the approach could potentially be generalized to other disease states and immunological phenotypes. According to a later genetic analysis, donors in an Asian-associated ancestry cluster had fewer N-insertions in productive TCRs than the approximately 670-donor mean. Presence/absence analyses assumed roughly uniform sequencing depth across donors, an assumption that may not hold. Some IMGT-functional V segments, including TRBV6-2 and TRBV6-3, could not be distinguished by the 87-base-pair reads and were therefore excluded. Because some donors lacked HLA typing at each locus, the association tests relied only on the typed subset. In the study, around 160 TCR beta chains were listed as associated with cytomegalovirus. The classifier was reported to diagnose cytomegalovirus status with high specificity and sensitivity in both the original and validation cohorts. Strong co-occurrence of HLA alleles, especially DR and DQ, made assigning TCR associations to individual alleles difficult. Most TCR sequences were seen in very few donors, while some public TCRs were found in many individuals. Immune exposure information for the cohort was limited to CMV serostatus. In a later analysis, HLA-associated TCR beta chains were found to be more clonally expanded and to have lower generation probabilities than equally common non-associated chains. In an earlier analysis of some 550 of the donors, most TCR beta V segments were observed in productive rearrangements about 90% or about 30% of the time, broadly matching IMGT annotations. According to a later analysis, TCR association rates differed among HLA loci, with DRB1 alleles showing the most associated TCRs and HLA-C alleles showing the fewest. A later genetic analysis associated a missense DCLRE1C variant with V-gene and J-gene trimming of TCR beta chains, and an independent cohort replicated the association. Correlated functional status among segregating V segments might reflect linkage disequilibrium, but an unknown experimental factor could not be ruled out.

The TCR originated in a male donor in good health and CMV-seronegative. The receptor chain draws on TRBV6-1 and TRBJ2-7; possibly the D gene is TRBD1, per 6 matching bases. The specimen sequenced was PBMCs. The CDR3 region: CASSDKGTSSYEQYF. The DNA is TGTGCCAGCAGTGATAAAGGGACAAGCTCCTACGAGCAGTACTTC.